These T cell receptor beta chains were read from a single sample in a study of response to subunit inactivated influenza vaccine. TCRdb reanalysed the RT-PCR reads using MiXCR and keeps one entry per CDR3 protein. Of around 520,000 distinct CDR3 sequences in the sample, approximately 12% are singletons; the top ten hold around 9.6%. The specimen comprised PBMCs from blood, sampled on the day of vaccination. These receptors all come from a middle-aged man who received an inactivated influenza vaccine. CDR3s include the opening cysteine and the closing phenylalanine or tryptophan. D genes are given only for firm matches. Size is omitted from some rows. Given values are once, few, many or a class for expanded clones.

d_gene: TRBD2; j_gene: TRBJ2-1; abundance: NA; v_gene: TRBV11-2; CDR3aa: CASSYGGVQFF; CDR3nt: TGTGCCAGCAGCTATGGGGGGGTGCAGTTCTTC
d_gene: NA; j_gene: TRBJ1-2; abundance: NA; v_gene: TRBV7-2; CDR3aa: CASSPVGARRGYTF; CDR3nt: TGTGCCAGCAGCCCTGTAGGGGCACGGAGGGGCTACACCTTC
d_gene: NA; j_gene: TRBJ2-2; abundance: few; v_gene: TRBV6-2/TRBV6-3; CDR3aa: CASSPGAGTANTGELFF; CDR3nt: TGTGCCAGCAGTCCCGGGGCAGGAACCGCGAACACCGGGGAGCTGTTTTTT
d_gene: NA; j_gene: TRBJ1-1; abundance: NA; v_gene: TRBV2; CDR3aa: CASSPRWSNTEAFF; CDR3nt: TGTGCCAGCAGTCCGCGGTGGAGCAACACTGAAGCTTTCTTT
d_gene: TRBD1; j_gene: TRBJ1-3; abundance: few; v_gene: TRBV14; CDR3aa: CASSQVLGQARDSGNTIYF; CDR3nt: TGTGCCAGCAGCCAAGTGTTGGGACAGGCAAGAGACTCTGGAAACACCATATATTTT
d_gene: NA; j_gene: TRBJ2-3; abundance: NA; v_gene: TRBV27; CDR3aa: CASSLRGTPTDTQYF; CDR3nt: TGTGCCAGCAGTTTAAGGGGGACCCCAACAGATACGCAGTATTTT
d_gene: NA; j_gene: TRBJ2-5; abundance: many; v_gene: TRBV7-2; CDR3aa: CASSLGYPGETQYF; CDR3nt: TGTGCCAGCAGCTTAGGGTATCCAGGGGAGACCCAGTACTTC
d_gene: TRBD2; j_gene: TRBJ2-1; abundance: few; v_gene: TRBV9; CDR3aa: CASSVDSSGGQFF; CDR3nt: TGTGCCAGCAGCGTAGATAGCAGCGGGGGACAGTTCTTC
d_gene: TRBD2; j_gene: TRBJ2-7; abundance: NA; v_gene: TRBV11-2; CDR3aa: CASSLGGLAGATLSYEQYF; CDR3nt: TGTGCCAGCAGCTTAGGGGGACTAGCGGGAGCCACTCTATCCTACGAGCAGTACTTC
d_gene: NA; j_gene: TRBJ1-1; abundance: many; v_gene: TRBV30; CDR3aa: CAWSLDTEAFF; CDR3nt: TGTGCCTGGAGTCTGGACACTGAAGCTTTCTTT
d_gene: NA; j_gene: TRBJ1-5; abundance: many; v_gene: TRBV27; CDR3aa: CASSLHHSNQPQHF; CDR3nt: TGTGCCAGCAGTTTACACCATAGCAATCAGCCCCAGCATTTT
d_gene: TRBD1; j_gene: TRBJ2-7; abundance: NA; v_gene: TRBV10-3; CDR3aa: CAIDRTGATCEQYF; CDR3nt: TGTGCCATAGACCGGACAGGGGCCACCTGCGAGCAGTACTTC
d_gene: TRBD2; j_gene: TRBJ2-1; abundance: many; v_gene: TRBV5-1; CDR3aa: CASSLAFVAGTRNEQFF; CDR3nt: TGCGCCAGCAGCTTGGCCTTCGTAGCGGGAACGAGGAATGAGCAGTTCTTC
d_gene: TRBD2; j_gene: TRBJ2-2; abundance: NA; v_gene: TRBV10-3; CDR3aa: CAISPHIGLAGGENTGELFF; CDR3nt: TGTGCCATCAGTCCTCACATAGGACTAGCGGGGGGGGAGAACACCGGGGAGCTGTTTTTT